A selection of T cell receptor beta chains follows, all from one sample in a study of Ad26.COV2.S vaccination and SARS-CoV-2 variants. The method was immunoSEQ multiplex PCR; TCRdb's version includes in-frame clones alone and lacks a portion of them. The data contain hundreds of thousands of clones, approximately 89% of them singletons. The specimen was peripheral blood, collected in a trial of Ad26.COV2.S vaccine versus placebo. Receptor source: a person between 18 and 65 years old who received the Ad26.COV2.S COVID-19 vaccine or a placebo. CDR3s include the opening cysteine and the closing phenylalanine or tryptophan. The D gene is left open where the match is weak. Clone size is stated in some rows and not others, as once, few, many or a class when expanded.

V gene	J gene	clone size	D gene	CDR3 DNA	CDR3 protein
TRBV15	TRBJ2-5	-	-	TGTGCCACCAGCAGAGATCTTTTGCAGAAAGAGACCCAGTACTTC	CATSRDLLQKETQYF
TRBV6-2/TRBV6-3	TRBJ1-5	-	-	TGTGCCAGCAGTTACTCACAAGTGGGGGGATTCAATCAGCCCCAGCATTTT	CASSYSQVGGFNQPQHF
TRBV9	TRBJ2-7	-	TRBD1	TGTGCCAGCAGCCCGCAACAGGGGTTCGAGCAGTACTTC	CASSPQQGFEQYF
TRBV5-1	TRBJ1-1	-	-	TGCGCCAGCAGCCCGGGGGGGTTTATGAACACTGAAGCTTTCTTT	CASSPGGFMNTEAFF
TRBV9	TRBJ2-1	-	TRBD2	TGTGCCAGCAGCGAGGGAGGGAGTCCCTCCTACAATGAGCAGTTCTTC	CASSEGGSPSYNEQFF
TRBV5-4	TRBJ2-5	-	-	TGTGCCAGCAGTCTTGGACAGCTTCAAGAGACCCAGTACTTC	CASSLGQLQETQYF
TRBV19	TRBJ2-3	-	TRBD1	TGTGCCAGTAGTACCACAGGGGGCACAGATACGCAGTATTTT	CASSTTGGTDTQYF
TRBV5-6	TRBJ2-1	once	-	TGTGCCAGCAGCTTGAATGATTGGGAGCAGTTCTTC	CASSLNDWEQFF
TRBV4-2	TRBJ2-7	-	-	TGTGCCAGCAGCCAAGGTACCAGCTCCTACGAGCAGTACTTC	CASSQGTSSYEQYF
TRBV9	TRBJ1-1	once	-	TGTGCCAGCAGCGTAGTCTCTAGGAACACTGAAGCTTTCTTT	CASSVVSRNTEAFF
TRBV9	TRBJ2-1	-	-	TGTGCCAGCAGCGCCGTTGATGGGAGACCGGGGTTCAATGAGCAGTTCTTC	CASSAVDGRPGFNEQFF
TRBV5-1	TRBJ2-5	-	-	TGCGCCAGCAGCTTGGCCTTCGCAGAGACCCAGTACTTC	CASSLAFAETQYF
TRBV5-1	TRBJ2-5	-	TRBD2	TGCGCCAGCAGTTTGGCACTAGCGGGGGGAGGGTCTGAGACCCAGTACTTC	CASSLALAGGGSETQYF
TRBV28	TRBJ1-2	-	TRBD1	TGTGCCAGCAGTCTCGGGACAGCATATGGCTACACCTTC	CASSLGTAYGYTF
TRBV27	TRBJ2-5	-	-	TGTGCCAGCAGTGAATGGGGAGGTTACCAAGAGACCCAGTACTTC	CASSEWGGYQETQYF
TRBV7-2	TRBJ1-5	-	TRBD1	TGTGCCAGCAGCCATGGGGCAGGGGGGAGCAATCAGCCCCAGCATTTT	CASSHGAGGSNQPQHF
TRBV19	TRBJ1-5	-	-	TGTGCCAGTAGTATAACTGGGTATAGCAATCAGCCCCAGCATTTT	CASSITGYSNQPQHF
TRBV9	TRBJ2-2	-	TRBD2	TGTGCCAGCAGCGTACGAGGGCAGGGAGGGTACACCGGGGAGCTGTTTTTT	CASSVRGQGGYTGELFF
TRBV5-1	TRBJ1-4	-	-	TGCGCCAGCAGTATAGGGTCTAATGAAAAACTGTTTTTT	CASSIGSNEKLFF
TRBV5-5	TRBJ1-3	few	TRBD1	TGTGCCAGCAGCCGGGACAGGGGAGCGGGTGGAAACACCATATATTTT	CASSRDRGAGGNTIYF
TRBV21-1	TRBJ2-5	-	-	TGTGCCAGCAGCAAAGACCCACGCCGGGACAGAGGCCAAGAGACCCAGTACTTC	CASSKDPRRDRGQETQYF
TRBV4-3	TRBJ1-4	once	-	TGCGCCAGCAGCCAAAAACCCCGGGGCGAAAAACTGTTTTTT	CASSQKPRGEKLFF
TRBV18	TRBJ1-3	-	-	TGTGCCAGCTCACCCTACGAGCCATACTCTGGAAACACCATATATTTT	CASSPYEPYSGNTIYF
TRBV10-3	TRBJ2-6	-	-	TGTGCCATAGCAAACTCTGGGGCCAACGTCCTGACTTTC	CAIANSGANVLTF
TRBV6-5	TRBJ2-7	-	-	TGTGCCAGCACCTCCCAGGAGATCTACGAGCAGTACTTC	CASTSQEIYEQYF
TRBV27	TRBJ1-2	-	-	TGTGCCAGCAGCCCCTCGGGTTATGGCTACACCTTC	CASSPSGYGYTF